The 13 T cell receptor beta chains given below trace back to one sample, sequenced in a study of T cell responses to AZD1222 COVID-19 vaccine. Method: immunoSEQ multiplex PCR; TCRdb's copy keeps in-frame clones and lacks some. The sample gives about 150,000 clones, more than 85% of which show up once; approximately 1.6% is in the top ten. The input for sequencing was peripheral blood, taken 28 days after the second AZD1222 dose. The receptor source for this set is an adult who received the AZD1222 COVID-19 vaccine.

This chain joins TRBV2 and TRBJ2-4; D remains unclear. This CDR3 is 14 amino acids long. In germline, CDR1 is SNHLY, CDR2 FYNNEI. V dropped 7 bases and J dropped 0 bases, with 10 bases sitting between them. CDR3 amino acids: CASKIEVAKNIQYF. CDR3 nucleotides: TGTGCCAGCAAAATAGAAGTAGCCAAAAACATTCAGTACTTC.

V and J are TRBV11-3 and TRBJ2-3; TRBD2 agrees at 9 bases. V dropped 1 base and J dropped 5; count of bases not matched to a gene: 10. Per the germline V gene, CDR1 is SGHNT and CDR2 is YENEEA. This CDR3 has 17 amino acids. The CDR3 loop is CASSLGQREDWRDTQYF. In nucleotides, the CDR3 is TGTGCCAGCAGCTTAGGTCAGCGGGAGGATTGGAGAGATACGCAGTATTTT.

CDR3 nucleotides: TGTGCCAGCAGTAACCTGACAGGAACGGAGAGATATAGCAATCAGCCCCAGCATTTT. Protein sequence: CASSNLTGTERYSNQPQHF. V is TRBV6-2 or TRBV6-3 and J is TRBJ1-5; D may be TRBD1 (6 bases). The CDR3 runs to 19 residues. V lost 5 bases to trimming and J lost 0 bases, with 23 bases between them. Germline assignment: CDR1 MNHEY and CDR2 SVGEGT.

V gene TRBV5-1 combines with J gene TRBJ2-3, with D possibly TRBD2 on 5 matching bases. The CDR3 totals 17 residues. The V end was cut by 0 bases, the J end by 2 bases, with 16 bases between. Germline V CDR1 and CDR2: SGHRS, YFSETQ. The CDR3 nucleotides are TGCGCCAGCAGCTTGGGTTTAGCGAGCGCCGACACAGATACGCAGTATTTT. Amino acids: CASSLGLASADTDTQYF.

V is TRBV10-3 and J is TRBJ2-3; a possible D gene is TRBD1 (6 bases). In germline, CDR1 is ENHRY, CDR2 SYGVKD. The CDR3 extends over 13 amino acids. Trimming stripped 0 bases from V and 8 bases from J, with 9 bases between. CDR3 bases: TGTGCCATCAGTGAGTCGGTAGGGGGTACGCAGTATTTT. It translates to CAISESVGGTQYF.

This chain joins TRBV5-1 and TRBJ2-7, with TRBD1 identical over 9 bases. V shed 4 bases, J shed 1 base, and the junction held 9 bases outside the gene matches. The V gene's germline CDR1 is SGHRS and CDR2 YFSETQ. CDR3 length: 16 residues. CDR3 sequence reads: CASSRPGQGPSYEQYF. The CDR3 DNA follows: TGCGCCAGCAGCCGACCGGGACAGGGCCCTTCCTACGAGCAGTACTTC.

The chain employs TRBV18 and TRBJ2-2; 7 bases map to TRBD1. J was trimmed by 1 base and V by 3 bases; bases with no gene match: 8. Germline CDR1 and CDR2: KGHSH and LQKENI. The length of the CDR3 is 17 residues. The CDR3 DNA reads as TGTGCCAGCTCACCCTGGGACAGAGCCGTGAACACCGGGGAGCTGTTTTTT. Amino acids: CASSPWDRAVNTGELFF.

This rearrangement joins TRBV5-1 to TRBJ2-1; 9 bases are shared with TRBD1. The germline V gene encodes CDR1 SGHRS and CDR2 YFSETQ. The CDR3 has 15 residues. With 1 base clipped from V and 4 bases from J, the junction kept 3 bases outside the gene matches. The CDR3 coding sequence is TGCGCCAGCAGCTTGAGACAGGGGGTTTACAATGAGCAGTTCTTC. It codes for CASSLRQGVYNEQFF.

The CDR3: CARSWTVYPYEQYF. As DNA, the CDR3 is TGTGCCAGAAGCTGGACAGTGTACCCCTACGAGCAGTACTTC. V and J are TRBV7-5 and TRBJ2-7; the D call of TRBD1 is as the table states it, not checked on the DNA. TRBV7-5 constitutes a pseudogene. CDR3 length equals 14 residues.

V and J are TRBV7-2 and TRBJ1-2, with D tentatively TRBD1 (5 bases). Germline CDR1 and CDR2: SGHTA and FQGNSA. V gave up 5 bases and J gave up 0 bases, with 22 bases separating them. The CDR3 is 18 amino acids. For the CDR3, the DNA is TGTGCCAGCAGCCTCGCACCGGGACGGGATGGAGCTAACTATGGCTACACCTTC. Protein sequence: CASSLAPGRDGANYGYTF.

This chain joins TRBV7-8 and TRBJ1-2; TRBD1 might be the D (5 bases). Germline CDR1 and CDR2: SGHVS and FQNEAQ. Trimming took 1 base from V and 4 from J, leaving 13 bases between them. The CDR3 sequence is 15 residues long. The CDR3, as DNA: TGTGCCAGCAGCTTAGTTTCAGGGACGAGCTATGGCTACACCTTC. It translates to CASSLVSGTSYGYTF.

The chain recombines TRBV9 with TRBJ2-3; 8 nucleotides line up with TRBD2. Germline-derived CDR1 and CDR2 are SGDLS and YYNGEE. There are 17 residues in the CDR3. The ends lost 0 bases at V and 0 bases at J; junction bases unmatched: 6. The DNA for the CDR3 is TGTGCCAGCAGCGTAGGAGGCGGGGGGTTTAGCACAGATACGCAGTATTTT. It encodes CASSVGGGGFSTDTQYF. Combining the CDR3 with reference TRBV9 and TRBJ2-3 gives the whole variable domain DSGVTQTPKHLITATGQRVTLRCSPRSGDLSVYWYQQSLDQGLQFLIQYYNGEERAKGNILERFSAQQFPDLHSELNLSSLELGDSALYFCASSVGGGGFSTDTQYFGPGTRLTVL.

The CDR3, as DNA: TGTGCCAGTAGGGGGGGGAATTCGGCAACTAATGAAAAACTGTTTTTT. Residues: CASRGGNSATNEKLFF. This sequence joins TRBV19 and TRBJ1-4; tentatively, D is TRBD1 (5 bases). Per germline, CDR1 LNHDA and CDR2 SQIVND (reference sequence). This CDR3 has 16 residues. V was cut by 6 bases and J by 0 bases, with 14 bases left in between.